Below are 19 T cell receptor beta chains sequenced from a single sample in a study of identical twins. One entry per CDR3 protein, called by TCRdb with MiXCR from the 5' RACE reads. The sample carries hundreds of thousands of distinct CDR3 sequences, 8.5% to 9% recorded once. These sequences were also reported in another study, on yellow fever vaccine responses in identical twins.

Sequences were obtained from PBMCs. The receptors originated from a woman aged 18-29 years in good health.

This clonotype appeared a few times. This chain connects TRBV29-1 to TRBJ2-7; 8 positions match TRBD1. V shed 5 bases and J 7 bases; nucleotides not matched to a gene: 7. From germline, CDR1 is SQVTM and CDR2 ANQGSEA. The CDR3 spans 12 residues. CDR3 nucleotide sequence: TGCAGCGTTAAGAAAACAGGGGGGGAGCAGTACTTC. Encoded protein: CSVKKTGGEQYF.

This clonotype has at least ten counts. CDR3 region: CASSLVGDPFYEQYF. The DNA of the CDR3 is TGTGCCAGCAGCTTAGTGGGGGATCCCTTCTACGAGCAGTACTTC. The rearrangement links TRBV11-2 to TRBJ2-7, with D perhaps given as TRBD1 or TRBD2 (5 bases each). V lost 1 base, J lost 3 bases, and 13 bases lay in between. CDR1 is SGHAT, CDR2 FQNNGV, per germline. The CDR3 is made up of 15 amino acids.

This clonotype was observed a few times. The chain recombines TRBV9 with TRBJ2-1; 8 nucleotides agree with TRBD2. The trim removed 0 bases at V and 6 bases at J, leaving 8 bases unmatched. This CDR3 spans 16 amino acids. Germline loops: CDR1 SGDLS, CDR2 YYNGEE. The CDR3 sequence: CASSVDGGAAFNEQFF. The CDR3 DNA follows: TGTGCCAGCAGCGTAGACGGGGGGGCCGCTTTCAATGAGCAGTTCTTC.

This clonotype was recorded many times. V gene TRBV5-1 combines with J gene TRBJ1-6; D perhaps matches TRBD1 (6 bases). CDR1 is SGHRS, CDR2 YFSETQ, per germline. The CDR3 has 16 residues. Trimming took 0 bases from V and 8 from J, leaving 15 bases between them. The CDR3 loop is CASSLAASQGHSPLHF. CDR3 in DNA: TGCGCCAGCAGCTTGGCCGCCTCACAGGGCCATTCACCCCTCCACTTT.

This clonotype was counted ten times or more. This chain links TRBV5-1 with TRBJ2-1; D may correspond to TRBD1 or TRBD2 (6 bases each). This CDR3 region has 13 residues. Germline assignment: CDR1 SGHRS and CDR2 YFSETQ. The germline V and J ends were trimmed by 4 bases and 10 bases, with 15 bases remaining between them. CDR3 DNA: TGCGCCAGCAGCCCCCTTATGGGGGGCGAGCAGTTCTTC. Translated: CASSPLMGGEQFF.

This chain connects TRBV3-1 to TRBJ2-3; no firm D call. Germline CDR1 is LGHDT and CDR2 is YNNKEL (reference sequence). The length of the CDR3 is 14 residues. Trimming pared 3 bases from V and 4 bases from J, leaving 11 bases between. This CDR3 reads CASSQYVGADTQYF. In nucleotides, the CDR3 is TGTGCCAGCAGCCAGTATGTAGGAGCAGATACGCAGTATTTT.

This sequence joins TRBV29-1 and TRBJ2-1; TRBD2 matches 14 bases. CDR1 is SQVTM and CDR2 is ANQGSEA in the germline V gene. After removal of 4 bases from V and 9 bases from J, the junction contained 5 bases not matched to a gene. The CDR3 length is 14 residues. As DNA, the CDR3 is TGCAGCGTTGGGGGACTAGCGGGGGAGAGTGAGCAGTTCTTC. Protein product: CSVGGLAGESEQFF.

This clonotype came up many times. The chain joins TRBV3-1 to TRBJ2-1; maybe TRBD1 (6 bases). This CDR3 has 16 amino acids. Germline CDR1 reads LGHDT; CDR2 reads YNNKEL (reference sequence). Trimming pared 4 bases from V and 0 bases from J, leaving 13 bases between. CDR3 sequence: CASSLAGVLSYNEQFF. CDR3 sequence (DNA): TGTGCCAGCAGCCTAGCAGGGGTTCTCTCCTACAATGAGCAGTTCTTC.

The gene calls are TRBV12-3 or TRBV12-4 and TRBJ2-1, with TRBD1 matching over 7 bases. J was trimmed by 4 bases and V by 5 bases; bases with no gene match: 8. The CDR3 totals 15 residues. The CDR3 bases are TGTGCCAGCAGTAGCCGGGACAGCGGTTACAATGAGCAGTTCTTC. It encodes CASSSRDSGYNEQFF.

This rearrangement joins TRBV28 to TRBJ2-1; D not certain. The CDR3 is made up of 14 amino acids. CDR1 and CDR2 (germline): MDHEN, SYDVKM. The V gene lost 3 bases and the J gene lost 5 bases, with 11 bases spanning the gap. CDR3 sequence reads: CASSFRTLDNEQFF. The CDR3 DNA sequence: TGTGCCAGCAGTTTTAGGACCTTGGACAATGAGCAGTTCTTC. Full variable domain (remainder filled in from reference TRBV28 and TRBJ2-1): DVKVTQSSRYLVKRTGEKVFLECVQDMDHENMFWYRQDPGLGLRLIYFSYDVKMKEKGDIPEGYSVSREKKERFSLILESASTNQTSMYLCASSFRTLDNEQFFGPGTRLTVL.

This clonotype has just a few counts. This chain joins TRBV12-3 or TRBV12-4 and TRBJ2-1; D not certain. The CDR3 is made up of 12 amino acids. Trimming cost V 2 bases and J 9 bases, with 8 bases left between them. CDR3 protein: CASSLSAIEQFF. As DNA, the CDR3 is TGTGCCAGCAGTTTATCGGCAATTGAGCAGTTCTTC.

At least ten counts were recorded for this clonotype. This sequence joins TRBV5-1 and TRBJ2-5; TRBD1 is a possible D gene (5 bases). From germline, CDR1 is SGHRS and CDR2 YFSETQ. V gave up 0 bases and J gave up 2 bases, with 8 bases separating them. This CDR3 contains 14 residues. The DNA of the CDR3 is TGCGCCAGCAGCTTGGTTCCAGGGCAAGAGACCCAGTACTTC. Translation: CASSLVPGQETQYF. Drawing the rest from reference TRBV5-1 and TRBJ2-5, the complete variable domain is KAGVTQTPRYLIKTRGQQVTLSCSPISGHRSVSWYQQTPGQGLQFLFEYFSETQRNKGNFPGRFSGRQFSNSRSEMNVSTLELGDSALYLCASSLVPGQETQYFGPGTRLLVL.

This chain links TRBV7-2 with TRBJ1-2; weak D call: TRBD1 (5 bases). This CDR3 has 14 amino acids. V was cut by 5 bases and J by 2 bases, with 12 bases left in between. Germline V gene data show CDR1 as SGHTA and CDR2 as FQGNSA. This CDR3 reads CASSPQRGNYGYTF. The DNA of the CDR3 is TGTGCCAGCAGCCCCCAACGGGGCAACTATGGCTACACCTTC.

J is TRBJ2-7 and V is TRBV10-3; 9 nucleotides agree with TRBD1. This CDR3 comprises 14 residues. From germline, CDR1 is ENHRY and CDR2 SYGVKD. The V and J ends lost 8 bases and 5 bases, in that order; junction bases with no gene match: 10. CDR3 DNA: TGTGCCATCGGCCGGGGGACAGGGATAAACGAGCAGTACTTC. This translates into CAIGRGTGINEQYF.

The rearrangement uses TRBV7-8 and TRBJ2-4; D gene unclear. The V end lost 5 bases, the J end lost 0 bases, and 8 bases lay between the germline ends. Germline lookup yields CDR1 SGHVS and CDR2 FQNEAQ. This CDR3 comprises 14 residues. CDR3 amino acids: CASSLQLAKNIQYF. CDR3 sequence (DNA): TGTGCCAGCAGCCTCCAGCTAGCCAAAAACATTCAGTACTTC.

This clonotype was counted only a few times. The rearrangement joins TRBV7-9 to TRBJ2-3; 8 nucleotides align to TRBD2. Trimming took 5 bases from V and 4 from J; bases not matched to a gene: 8. The CDR3 is 15 amino acids. Germline V gene data show CDR1 as SEHNR and CDR2 as FQNEAQ (reference sequence). Here the CDR3 reads CASSPPGAGADTQYF. The CDR3 nucleotides read TGTGCCAGCAGCCCCCCTGGAGCGGGAGCAGATACGCAGTATTTT.

This clonotype has at least ten counts. The chain recombines TRBV5-6 with TRBJ2-7, with a weak D call TRBD2 (7 bases). With 0 bases removed from V and 3 bases from J, the gap between germline ends came to 16 bases. CDR3 length: 16 residues. Germline values: CDR1 SGHDT, CDR2 YYEEEE. For the CDR3, the DNA is TGTGCCAGCAGCTTGGAGGGGGGGTTTCGCTACTACGAGCAGTACTTC. This encodes CASSLEGGFRYYEQYF.

V and J are TRBV7-8 and TRBJ2-3, with 11 bases lining up with TRBD2. Trimming removed 5 bases from V and 0 bases from J; junction bases left unmatched: 4. CDR1 and CDR2 (germline): SGHVS, FQNEAQ. The CDR3 contains 16 residues. Here the CDR3 reads CASSTWTSGSTDTQYF. The CDR3 nucleotides read TGTGCCAGCAGCACCTGGACTAGCGGGAGCACAGATACGCAGTATTTT. Variable domain in full (rest from reference TRBV7-8 and TRBJ2-3): GAGVSQSPRYKVAKRGQDVALRCDPISGHVSLFWYQQALGQGPEFLTYFQNEAQLDKSGLPSDRFFAERPEGSVSTLKIQRTQQEDSAVYLCASSTWTSGSTDTQYFGPGTRLTVL.

V is TRBV7-9 and J is TRBJ2-1; 9 nucleotides match TRBD1. With 4 bases clipped from V and 5 bases from J, the junction kept 9 bases outside the gene matches. This CDR3 comprises 16 residues. Germline V gene sequence: CDR1 SEHNR, CDR2 FQNEAQ (reference sequence). As DNA, the CDR3 is TGTGCCAGCAGCTCAACAGGGGGCATGAGACACAATGAGCAGTTCTTC. Its translation is CASSSTGGMRHNEQFF. Based on the CDR3 plus reference TRBV7-9 and TRBJ2-1, the full variable domain is DTGVSQNPRHKITKRGQNVTFRCDPISEHNRLYWYRQTLGQGPEFLTYFQNEAQLEKSRLLSDRFSAERPKGSFSTLEIQRTEQGDSAMYLCASSSTGGMRHNEQFFGPGTRLTVL.